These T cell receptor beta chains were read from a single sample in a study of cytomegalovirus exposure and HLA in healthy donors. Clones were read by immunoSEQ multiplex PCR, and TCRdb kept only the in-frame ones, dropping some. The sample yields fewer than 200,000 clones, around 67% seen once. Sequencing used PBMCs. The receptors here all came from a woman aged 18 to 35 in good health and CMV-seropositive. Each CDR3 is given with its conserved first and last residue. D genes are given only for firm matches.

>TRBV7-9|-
CASSLLTNTEAFF
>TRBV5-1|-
CASSIRGGDYGYTF
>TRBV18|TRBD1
CASSPRGTGSFYEQYF
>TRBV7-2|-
CASSLVGAYEQYF
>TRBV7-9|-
CASSRRGEQFF
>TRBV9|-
CASSVGGRIDYGYTF
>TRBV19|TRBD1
CATAPGTAIYEQYF
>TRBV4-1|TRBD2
CASSQRWGGLGDTQYF
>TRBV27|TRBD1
CASSRTGGAFVTQYF
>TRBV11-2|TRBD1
CASSLAQGVEAFF
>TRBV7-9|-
CASSLMPPSSYNEQFF
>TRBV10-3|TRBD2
CAISESGRVGETQYF
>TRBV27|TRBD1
CASSVTGQNTEAFF
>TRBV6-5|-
CASSYSYSYEQYF
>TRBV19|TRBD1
CASSIGDRGAKNIQYF
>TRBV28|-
CASSLPWGDAAYEQYF
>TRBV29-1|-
CSAVGQPSYEQYF
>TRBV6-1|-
CASSEVGNGNTIYF
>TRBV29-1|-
CSVDTQQRRGEQFF
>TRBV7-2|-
CASSLIRSRSGNTIYF
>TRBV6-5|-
CASSYSDSYANEQFF
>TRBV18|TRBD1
CASSLGQGATEAFF
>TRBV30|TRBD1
CAWSADRGYNTGELFF
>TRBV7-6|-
CASGSQSPGAQYF
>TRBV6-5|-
CASSRLGVAFF
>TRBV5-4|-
CASSFGGGPQHF
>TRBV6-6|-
CASSPYTEAFF
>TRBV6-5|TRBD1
CASTSTGGVGKLFF
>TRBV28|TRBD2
CASSLSGGHYEQYF
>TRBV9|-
CASSVVGQSYEQYF
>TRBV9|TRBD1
CASSTGQASSYEQYF
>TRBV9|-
CASSQQGGVSTEAFF
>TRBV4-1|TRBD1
CASSQWGTGVGSYEQYF
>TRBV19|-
CASSSYFGEAVSTDTQYF
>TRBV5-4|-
CASTSTATNEQYF
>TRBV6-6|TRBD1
CASSAGTGVYEQYF
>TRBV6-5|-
CASRQGGVSNEQFF
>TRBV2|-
CASSVVLASDTQYF
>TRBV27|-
CASSLGGAGEQYF
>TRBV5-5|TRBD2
CASSSTRAGANEQFF
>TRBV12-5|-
CASGLYREGQFF
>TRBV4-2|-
CASSPQARATNEKLFF
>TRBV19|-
CASSPMNTEAFF
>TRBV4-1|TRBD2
CASSRPPGTSGRVITDTQYF
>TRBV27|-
CASSLSEGSPYGYTF
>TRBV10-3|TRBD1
CASQAGGRQPQHF
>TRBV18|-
CASSVLLTGSSNEQFF